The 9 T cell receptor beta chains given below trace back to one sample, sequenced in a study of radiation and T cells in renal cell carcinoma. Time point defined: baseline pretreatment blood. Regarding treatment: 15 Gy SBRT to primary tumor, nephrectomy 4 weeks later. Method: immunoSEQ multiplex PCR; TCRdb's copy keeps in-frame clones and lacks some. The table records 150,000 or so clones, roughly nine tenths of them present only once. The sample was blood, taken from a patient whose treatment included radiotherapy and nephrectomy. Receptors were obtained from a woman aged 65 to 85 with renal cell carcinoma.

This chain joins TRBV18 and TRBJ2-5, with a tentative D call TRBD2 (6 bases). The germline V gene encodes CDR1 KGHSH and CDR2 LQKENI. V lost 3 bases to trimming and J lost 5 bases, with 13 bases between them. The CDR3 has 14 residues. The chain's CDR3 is CASSPTRGGETQYF. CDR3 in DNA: TGTGCCAGCTCACCGACTAGGGGTGGGGAGACCCAGTACTTC.

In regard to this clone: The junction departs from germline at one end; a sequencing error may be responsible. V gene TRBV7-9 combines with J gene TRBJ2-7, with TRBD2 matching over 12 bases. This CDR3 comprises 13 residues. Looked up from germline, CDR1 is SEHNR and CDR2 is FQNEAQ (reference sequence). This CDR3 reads CASSLAASGGALF. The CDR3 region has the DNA TGTGCCAGCAGCTTAGCAGCTAGCGGGGGGGCTCTCTTC.

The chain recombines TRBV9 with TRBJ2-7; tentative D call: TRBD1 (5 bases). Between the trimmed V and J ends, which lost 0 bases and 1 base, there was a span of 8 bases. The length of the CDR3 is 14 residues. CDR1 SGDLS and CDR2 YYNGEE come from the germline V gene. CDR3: CASSVVGDSYEQYF. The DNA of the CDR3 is TGTGCCAGCAGCGTAGTAGGGGATTCCTACGAGCAGTACTTC.

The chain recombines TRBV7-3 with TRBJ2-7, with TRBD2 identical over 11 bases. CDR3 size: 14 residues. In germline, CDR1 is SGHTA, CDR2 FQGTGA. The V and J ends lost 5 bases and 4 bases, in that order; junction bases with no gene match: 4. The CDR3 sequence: CASSISGGAYEQYF. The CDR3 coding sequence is TGTGCCAGCAGCATTAGCGGGGGGGCATACGAGCAGTACTTC. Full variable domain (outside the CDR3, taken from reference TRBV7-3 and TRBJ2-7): GAGVSQTPSNKVTEKGKYVELRCDPISGHTALYWYRQSLGQGPEFLIYFQGTGAADDSGLPNDRFFAVRPEGSVSTLKIQRTERGDSAVYLCASSISGGAYEQYFGPGTRLTVT.

CDR3: CASRQSGNTGELFF. CDR3 nucleotide sequence: TGTGCCAGCAGGCAAAGCGGGAACACCGGGGAGCTGTTTTTT. The rearrangement links TRBV5-4 to TRBJ2-2; a weak D match, TRBD2 (5 bases). V gave up 5 bases and J gave up 1 base, with 9 bases separating them. The CDR3 has 14 amino acids. The germline V gene encodes CDR1 SGHNT and CDR2 YYREEE (reference sequence).

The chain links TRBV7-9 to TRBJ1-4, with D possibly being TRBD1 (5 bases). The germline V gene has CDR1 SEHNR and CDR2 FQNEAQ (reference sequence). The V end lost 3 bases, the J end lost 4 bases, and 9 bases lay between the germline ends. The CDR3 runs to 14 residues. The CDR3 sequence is CASSLGPINEKLFF. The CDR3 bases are TGTGCCAGCAGCTTGGGACCGATTAATGAAAAACTGTTTTTT. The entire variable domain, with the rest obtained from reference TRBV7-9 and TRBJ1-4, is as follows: DTGVSQNPRHKITKRGQNVTFRCDPISEHNRLYWYRQTLGQGPEFLTYFQNEAQLEKSRLLSDRFSAERPKGSFSTLEIQRTEQGDSAMYLCASSLGPINEKLFFGSGTQLSVL.

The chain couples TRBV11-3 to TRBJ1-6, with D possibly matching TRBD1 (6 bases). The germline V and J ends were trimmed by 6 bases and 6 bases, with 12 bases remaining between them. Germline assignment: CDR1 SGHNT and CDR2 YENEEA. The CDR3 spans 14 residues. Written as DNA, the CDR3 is TGTGCCAGCAGGGACAGTTTTGGTAATTCACCCCTCCACTTT. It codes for CASRDSFGNSPLHF.

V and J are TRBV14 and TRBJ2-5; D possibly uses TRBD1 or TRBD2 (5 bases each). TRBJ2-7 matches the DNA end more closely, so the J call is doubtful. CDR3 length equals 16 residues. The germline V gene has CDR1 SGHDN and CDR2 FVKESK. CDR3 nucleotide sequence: TGTGCCAGCAGCCAAGTTAGCTGGGGGAGCTCCTACGAGCAGTACTTC. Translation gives CASSQVSWGSSYEQYF.

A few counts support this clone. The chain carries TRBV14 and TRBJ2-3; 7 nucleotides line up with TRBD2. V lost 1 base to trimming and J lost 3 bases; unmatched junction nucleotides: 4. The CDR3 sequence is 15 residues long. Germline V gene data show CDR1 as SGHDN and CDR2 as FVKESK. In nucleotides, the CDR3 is TGTGCCAGCAGCCAAGCTAGCGGTCGGACAGATACGCAGTATTTT. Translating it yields CASSQASGRTDTQYF.